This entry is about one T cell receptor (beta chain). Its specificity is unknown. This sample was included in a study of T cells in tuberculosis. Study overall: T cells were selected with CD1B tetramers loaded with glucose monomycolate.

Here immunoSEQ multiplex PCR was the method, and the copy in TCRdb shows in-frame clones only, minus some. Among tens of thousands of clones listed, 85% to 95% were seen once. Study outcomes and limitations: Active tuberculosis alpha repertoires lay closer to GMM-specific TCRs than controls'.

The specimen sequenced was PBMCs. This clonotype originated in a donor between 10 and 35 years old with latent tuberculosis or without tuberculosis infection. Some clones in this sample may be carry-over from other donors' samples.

CDR3 in DNA: TGTGCCAGCAGTTATGGACAGGGGCCTTCCGGCGAGCAGTACTTC. Translated: CASSYGQGPSGEQYF. The chain recombines TRBV6-9 with TRBJ2-7; TRBD1 matches at 9 bases. The germline V gene encodes CDR1 MNHGY and CDR2 SVAAGI. The CDR3 length is 15 residues. V was pared by 2 bases and J by 6 bases, with 8 bases of the junction left unmatched.